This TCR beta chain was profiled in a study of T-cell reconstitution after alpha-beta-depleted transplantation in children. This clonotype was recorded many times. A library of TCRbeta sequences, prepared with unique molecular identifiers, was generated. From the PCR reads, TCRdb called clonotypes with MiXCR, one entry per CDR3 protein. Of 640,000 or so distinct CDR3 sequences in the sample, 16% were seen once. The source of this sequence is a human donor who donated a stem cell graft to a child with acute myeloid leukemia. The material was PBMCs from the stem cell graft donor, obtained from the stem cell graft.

CDR3 in DNA: TGTGCCAGCAGTTTGGTCGGGGGGATCCAAGAGACCCAGTACTTC. Encoded protein: CASSLVGGIQETQYF. This rearrangement joins TRBV27 to TRBJ2-5, with 7 bases matching TRBD2. Trimming cost V 3 bases and J 1 base; bases outside gene matches: 5. The CDR3 has 15 residues. In germline, CDR1 is MNHEY, CDR2 SMNVEV (reference sequence).